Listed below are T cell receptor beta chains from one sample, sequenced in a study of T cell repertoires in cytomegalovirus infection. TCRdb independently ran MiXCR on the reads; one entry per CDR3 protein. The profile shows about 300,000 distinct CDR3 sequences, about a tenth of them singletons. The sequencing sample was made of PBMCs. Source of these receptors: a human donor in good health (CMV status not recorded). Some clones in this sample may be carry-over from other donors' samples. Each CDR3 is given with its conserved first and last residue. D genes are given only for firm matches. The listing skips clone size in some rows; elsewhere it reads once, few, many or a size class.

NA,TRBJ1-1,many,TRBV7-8,TGTGCCAGCAGCACCGGGACGGCTGAAGCTTTCTTT,CASSTGTAEAFF
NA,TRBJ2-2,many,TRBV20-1,TGCAGTGCTAGAGGGGCAGGGTTGACCGGGGAGCTGTTTTTT,CSARGAGLTGELFF
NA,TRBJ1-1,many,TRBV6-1,TGTGCCAGCAGTGAATCCCTAGTCGCAGACCGAGAAGCTTTCTTT,CASSESLVADREAFF
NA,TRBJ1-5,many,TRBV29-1,TGCAGCGTCAGACATAATAGCAATCAGCCCCAGCATTTT,CSVRHNSNQPQHF
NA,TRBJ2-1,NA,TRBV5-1,TGCGCCAGCAGTAACCCGGGACGCACCATGGAGCAGTTCTTC,CASSNPGRTMEQFF
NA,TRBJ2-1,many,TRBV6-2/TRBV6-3,TGTGCCAGCAAGAGACTTGACAATGAGCAGTTCTTC,CASKRLDNEQFF
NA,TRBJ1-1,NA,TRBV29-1,TGCAGCACCCGCGGCAGGATGAACACTGAAGCTTTCTTT,CSTRGRMNTEAFF
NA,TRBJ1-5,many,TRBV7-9,TGTGCCAGCAGCTTAGACCAACTGGAGCCCCAGCATTTT,CASSLDQLEPQHF
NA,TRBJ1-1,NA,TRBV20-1,TGCAGTGCCAGACGCAAAGGAGTTGAAGCTTTCTTT,CSARRKGVEAFF
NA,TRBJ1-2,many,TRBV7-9,TGTGCCAGCGTGGATAACTATGGCTACACCTTC,CASVDNYGYTF
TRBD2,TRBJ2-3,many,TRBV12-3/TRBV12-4,TGTGCCAGCAGTTCCAGGACTAGCGGGGGTCCAGATACGCAGTATTTT,CASSSRTSGGPDTQYF
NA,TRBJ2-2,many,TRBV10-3,TGTGCCATCAGTTACACCGGGGAGCTGTTTTTT,CAISYTGELFF
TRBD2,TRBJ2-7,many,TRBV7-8,TGTGCCAGCAGCTTAGCGCCCCGGGACTACTCAAGCTCCTACGAGCAGTACTTC,CASSLAPRDYSSSYEQYF
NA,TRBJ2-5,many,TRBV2,TGTGCCAGCAGAACCAAGACCCAGTACTTC,CASRTKTQYF
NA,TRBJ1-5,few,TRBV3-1,TGTGCCAGCAGCCAAGATCTCTACAGTAGCAATCAGCCCCAGCATTTT,CASSQDLYSSNQPQHF
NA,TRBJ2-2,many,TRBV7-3,TGTGCCAGCAGCTTAATCTGGGGAGGTCCCGGGGAGCTGTTTTTT,CASSLIWGGPGELFF
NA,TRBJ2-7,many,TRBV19,TGTGCCAGTAGTCTGGGAGCCTACGAGCAGTACTTC,CASSLGAYEQYF
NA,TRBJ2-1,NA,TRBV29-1,TGCAGCGGGGCAGGGAACTACAATGAGCAGTTCTTC,CSGAGNYNEQFF
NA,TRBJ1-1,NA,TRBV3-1,TGTGCCAGCAGCCAAGTCGGATCGTATAGAGATGCTTTCTTT,CASSQVGSYRDAFF
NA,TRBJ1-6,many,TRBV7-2,TGTGCCAGCAGCTTACCCAGGGTCATCTATAATTCACCCCTCCACTTT,CASSLPRVIYNSPLHF
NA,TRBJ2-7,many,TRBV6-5,TGTGCCAGCAGTTACTCGACGGTAGGGATCAACGAGCAGTACTTC,CASSYSTVGINEQYF
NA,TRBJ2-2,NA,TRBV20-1,TGCAGTGGGGAGAACACCGGGGAGCTGTTTTTT,CSGENTGELFF
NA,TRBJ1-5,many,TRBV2,TGTGCCAGCAGCGACCCAGGGGACGGGAGCAATCAGCCCCAGCATTTT,CASSDPGDGSNQPQHF
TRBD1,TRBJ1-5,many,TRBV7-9,TGTGCCAGCAGCTTAGGGGACAGGCCCAATCAGCCCCAGCATTTT,CASSLGDRPNQPQHF
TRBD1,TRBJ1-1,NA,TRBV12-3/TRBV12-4,TGTGCCAGCAGTTACAGGGGTTTGATAACTGAAGCTTTCTTT,CASSYRGLITEAFF
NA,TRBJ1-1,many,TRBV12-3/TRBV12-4,TGTGCCAGCAGTGCCGGGATTAGGTGGGGCACTGAAGCTTTCTTT,CASSAGIRWGTEAFF
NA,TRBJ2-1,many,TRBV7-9,TGTGCCAGCAGCCTAAGAACCCCACCTCGGTTCTACAATGAGCAGTTCTTC,CASSLRTPPRFYNEQFF
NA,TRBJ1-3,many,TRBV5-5,TGTGCCAGCAGTCCTGCGGGAAACACCATATATTTT,CASSPAGNTIYF
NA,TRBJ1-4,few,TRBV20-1,TGCAGTGCTAGAGAAGGGGGGGCGCTACGTGAAAAACTGTTTTTT,CSAREGGALREKLFF
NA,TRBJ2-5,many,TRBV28,TGTGCCAGCACTGGCCAAGAGACCCAGTACTTC,CASTGQETQYF
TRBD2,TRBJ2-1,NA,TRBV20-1,TGCAGTGCTAGAGCCCCTCCGGGGGGGCGGAAGAATGAGCAGTTCTTC,CSARAPPGGRKNEQFF
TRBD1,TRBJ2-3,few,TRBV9,TGTGCCAGCAGCGCTCACCAGAGGGACAGAATATCGGATACGCAGTATTTT,CASSAHQRDRISDTQYF
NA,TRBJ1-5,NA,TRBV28,TGTGCCAGCACCCCGACCCAGTCTAGCAATCAGCCCCAGCATTTT,CASTPTQSSNQPQHF
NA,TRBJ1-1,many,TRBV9,TGTGCCAGCAGCGCAGGGAGCATTTTGGACACTGAAGCTTTCTTT,CASSAGSILDTEAFF
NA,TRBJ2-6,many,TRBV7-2,TGTGCCAGCAGCTTAGCAGGCCGGGGGTCTGGGGCCAACGTCCTGACTTTC,CASSLAGRGSGANVLTF
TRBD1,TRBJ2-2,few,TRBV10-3,TGTGCCATCAGGGGACAGGCGCCGAACACCGGGGAGCTGTTTTTT,CAIRGQAPNTGELFF
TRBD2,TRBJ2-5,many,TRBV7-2,TGTGCCAGCAGCCCGATAGCGGGAATTCAAGAGACCCAGTACTTC,CASSPIAGIQETQYF
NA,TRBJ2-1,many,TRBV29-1,TGCAGCGTGGGGGACTTTCCGGGGTTGGGGAATGAGCAGTTCTTC,CSVGDFPGLGNEQFF
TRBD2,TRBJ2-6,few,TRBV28,TGTGCCAGCAGTTTACGGCTAGCGGACTCTGGGGCCAACGTCCTGACTTTC,CASSLRLADSGANVLTF
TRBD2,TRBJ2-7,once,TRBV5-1,TGCGCCAGCAGCTCCCGGGGGGGCGCTGCGTACGAGCAGTACTTC,CASSSRGGAAYEQYF
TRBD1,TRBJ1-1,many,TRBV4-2,TGTGCCAGCAGCCAAGATGGGAGACAGGGGGCGACTGAAGCTTTCTTT,CASSQDGRQGATEAFF
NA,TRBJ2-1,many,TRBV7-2,TGTGCCAGCAGCTTAAGCAGGGAGGAGCAGTTCTTC,CASSLSREEQFF
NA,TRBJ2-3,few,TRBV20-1,TGCAGTGCACCCAGGAACACAGATACGCAGTATTTT,CSAPRNTDTQYF
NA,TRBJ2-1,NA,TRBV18,TGTGCCAGCTCATTTACAGCGAGACCATACAATGAGCAGTTCTTC,CASSFTARPYNEQFF
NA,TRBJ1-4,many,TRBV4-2,TGTGCCAGCAGCCTAGAAGGACCTGAAAAACTGTTTTTT,CASSLEGPEKLFF
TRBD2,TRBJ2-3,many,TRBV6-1,TGTGCCAGCAGCCACCGCGCGGGGGGGATGACAGATACGCAGTATTTT,CASSHRAGGMTDTQYF
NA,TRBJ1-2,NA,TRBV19,TGTGCCAGTAGGCCGGGCCTGGGGGTCTATGGCTACACCTTC,CASRPGLGVYGYTF
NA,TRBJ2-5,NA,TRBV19,TGTGCCAGTAGTAGAGGCAACCAAGAGACCCAGTACTTC,CASSRGNQETQYF
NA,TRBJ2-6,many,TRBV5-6,TGTGCCAGCAGCTTGGATAGCAGGGCCTCTGGGGCCAACGTCCTGACTTTC,CASSLDSRASGANVLTF
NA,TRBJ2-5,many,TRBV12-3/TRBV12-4,TGTGCCAGCAGTCCGGGACAAGCCAGCGTCCAAGAGACCCAGTACTTC,CASSPGQASVQETQYF
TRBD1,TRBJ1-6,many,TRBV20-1,TGCAGTGCTAGAGAAGGGGGCGCTGATTCACCCCTCCACTTT,CSAREGGADSPLHF
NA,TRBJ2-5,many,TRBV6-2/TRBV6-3,TGTGCCAGCAGTTCGCCCGAGTCGAAGACCCAGTACTTC,CASSSPESKTQYF
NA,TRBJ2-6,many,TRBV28,TGTGCCAGCAGTTTAGTGCGCAGCTCTGGGGCCAACGTCCTGACTTTC,CASSLVRSSGANVLTF
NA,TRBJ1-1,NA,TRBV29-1,TGCAGCGTAACGACAGGTCGGGCTTTCTTT,CSVTTGRAFF
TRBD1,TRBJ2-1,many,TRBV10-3,TGTGCCATCGGGTCTGATACAGGGGGCAGTTACAATGAGCAGTTCTTC,CAIGSDTGGSYNEQFF